These T cell receptor beta chains were read from a single sample in a study of T cells after yellow fever vaccination. One entry per CDR3 protein results from TCRdb running MiXCR on the 5' RACE reads. This table has some 560,000 distinct CDR3 sequences, less than 20% appearing once. Here the sequenced sample was PBMCs, taken 15 days after the yellow fever booster vaccination. These receptors were collected from a man in his thirties or forties who received the YFV17D yellow fever vaccine. Both conserved end residues are part of each CDR3. D genes are given only for firm matches. Clone size is not always given. Where it is, it says once, few, many or a class for expanded clones.

V: TRBV11-1
size: NA
J: TRBJ2-1
D: TRBD2
CDR3: CASSLPPRLAGKYNEQFF
DNA: TGTGCCAGCAGCTTACCCCCGAGACTAGCGGGGAAGTACAATGAGCAGTTCTTC

V: TRBV7-3
size: once
J: TRBJ2-1
D: NA
CDR3: CASSLSGSGHNEQFF
DNA: TGTGCCAGCAGCTTAAGTGGGTCAGGACACAATGAGCAGTTCTTC

V: TRBV12-3/TRBV12-4
size: few
J: TRBJ2-5
D: NA
CDR3: CASSLRSKETQYF
DNA: TGTGCCAGCAGTTTACGGAGCAAAGAGACCCAGTACTTC

V: TRBV6-6
size: few
J: TRBJ2-3
D: NA
CDR3: CASREILDTQYF
DNA: TGTGCCAGCAGGGAGATACTGGATACGCAGTATTTT

V: TRBV19
size: NA
J: TRBJ2-1
D: NA
CDR3: CASSIGLGPVEQFF
DNA: TGTGCCAGTAGTATCGGGCTAGGACCCGTTGAGCAGTTCTTC

V: TRBV7-9
size: NA
J: TRBJ2-1
D: TRBD1
CDR3: CTSSSGQEVEQFF
DNA: TGTACCAGCAGCTCCGGACAGGAGGTTGAGCAGTTCTTC

V: TRBV6-6
size: NA
J: TRBJ2-1
D: NA
CDR3: CASSSTSSEQFF
DNA: TGTGCCAGCAGTTCAACTAGTTCCGAGCAGTTCTTC

V: TRBV7-2
size: many
J: TRBJ2-7
D: NA
CDR3: CASSLNREQYF
DNA: TGTGCCAGCAGCCTGAACCGGGAGCAGTACTTC

V: TRBV12-3/TRBV12-4
size: NA
J: TRBJ2-1
D: TRBD2
CDR3: CASNLPVGGPGEQFF
DNA: TGTGCCAGCAATCTCCCAGTGGGAGGGCCGGGTGAGCAGTTCTTC

V: TRBV20-1
size: few
J: TRBJ2-3
D: NA
CDR3: CSASYPTKPTDTQYF
DNA: TGCAGTGCTAGTTACCCGACAAAGCCCACAGATACGCAGTATTTT

V: TRBV6-1
size: few
J: TRBJ2-3
D: TRBD2
CDR3: CASSPLLAADTQYF
DNA: TGTGCCAGCAGTCCCCTACTAGCGGCAGATACGCAGTATTTT

V: TRBV12-3/TRBV12-4
size: few
J: TRBJ2-3
D: NA
CDR3: CASSPFRTTDTQYF
DNA: TGTGCCAGCAGCCCATTTCGGACCACAGATACGCAGTATTTT

V: TRBV5-5
size: few
J: TRBJ2-6
D: NA
CDR3: CASTLGSSGANVLTF
DNA: TGTGCCAGCACCCTTGGTTCCTCTGGGGCCAACGTCCTGACTTTC

V: TRBV15
size: NA
J: TRBJ1-3
D: NA
CDR3: CATSRLQGEGSGNTIYF
DNA: TGTGCCACCAGCAGACTACAGGGCGAAGGTTCTGGAAACACCATATATTTT